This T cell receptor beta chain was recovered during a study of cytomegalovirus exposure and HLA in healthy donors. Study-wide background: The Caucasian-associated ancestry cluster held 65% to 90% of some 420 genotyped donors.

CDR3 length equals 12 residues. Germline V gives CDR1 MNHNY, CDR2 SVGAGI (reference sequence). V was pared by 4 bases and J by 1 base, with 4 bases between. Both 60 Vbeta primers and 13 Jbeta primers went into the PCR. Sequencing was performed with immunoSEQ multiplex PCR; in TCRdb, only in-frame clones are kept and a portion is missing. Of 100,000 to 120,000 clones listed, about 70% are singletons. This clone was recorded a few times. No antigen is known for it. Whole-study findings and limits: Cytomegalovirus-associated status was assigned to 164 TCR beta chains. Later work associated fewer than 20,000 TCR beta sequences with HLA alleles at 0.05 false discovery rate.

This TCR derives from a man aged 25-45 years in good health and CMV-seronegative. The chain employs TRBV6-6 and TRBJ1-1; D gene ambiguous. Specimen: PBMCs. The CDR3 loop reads CASSSGNTEAFF. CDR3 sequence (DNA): TGTGCCAGCAGTTCCGGGAACACTGAAGCTTTCTTT.